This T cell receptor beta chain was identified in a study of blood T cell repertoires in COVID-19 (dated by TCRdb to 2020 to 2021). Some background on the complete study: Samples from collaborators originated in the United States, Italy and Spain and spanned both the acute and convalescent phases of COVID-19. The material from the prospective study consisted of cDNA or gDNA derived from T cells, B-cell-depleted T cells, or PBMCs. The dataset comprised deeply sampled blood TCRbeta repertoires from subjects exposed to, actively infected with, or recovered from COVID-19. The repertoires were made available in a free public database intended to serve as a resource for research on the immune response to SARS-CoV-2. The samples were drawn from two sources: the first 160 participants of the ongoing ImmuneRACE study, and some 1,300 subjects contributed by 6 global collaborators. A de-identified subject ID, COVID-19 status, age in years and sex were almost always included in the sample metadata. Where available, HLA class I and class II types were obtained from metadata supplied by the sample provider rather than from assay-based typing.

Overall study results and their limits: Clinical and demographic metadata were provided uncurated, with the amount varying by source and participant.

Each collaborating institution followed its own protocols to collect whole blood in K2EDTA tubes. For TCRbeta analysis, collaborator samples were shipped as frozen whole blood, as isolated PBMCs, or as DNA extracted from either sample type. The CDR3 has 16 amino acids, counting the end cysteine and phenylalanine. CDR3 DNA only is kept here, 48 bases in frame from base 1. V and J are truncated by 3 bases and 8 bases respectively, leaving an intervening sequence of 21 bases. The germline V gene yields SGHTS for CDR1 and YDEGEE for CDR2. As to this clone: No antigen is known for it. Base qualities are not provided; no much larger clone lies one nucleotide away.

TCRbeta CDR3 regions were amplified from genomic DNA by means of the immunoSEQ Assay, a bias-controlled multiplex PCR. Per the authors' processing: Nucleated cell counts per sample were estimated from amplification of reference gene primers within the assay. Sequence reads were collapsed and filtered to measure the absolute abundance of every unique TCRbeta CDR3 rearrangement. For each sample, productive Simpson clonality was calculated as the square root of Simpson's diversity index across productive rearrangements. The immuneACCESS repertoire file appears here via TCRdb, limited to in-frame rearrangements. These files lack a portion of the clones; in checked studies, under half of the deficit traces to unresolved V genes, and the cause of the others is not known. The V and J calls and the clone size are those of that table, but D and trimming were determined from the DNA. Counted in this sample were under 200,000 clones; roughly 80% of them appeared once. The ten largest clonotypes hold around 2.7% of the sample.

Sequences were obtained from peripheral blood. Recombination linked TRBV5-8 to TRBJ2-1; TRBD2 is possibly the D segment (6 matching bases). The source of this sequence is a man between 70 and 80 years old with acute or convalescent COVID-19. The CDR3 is CASSSPGLIFLYEQFF. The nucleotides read TGTGCCAGCAGCTCGCCGGGACTGATTTTTTTATATGAGCAGTTCTTC.